The clone carrying this T cell receptor (beta chain) appeared a few times. The antigen remains undetermined. CDR3 length: 17 residues. Trimming cost V 4 bases and J 3 bases, with 21 bases left between them. Germline V gene sequence: CDR1 LGHNA, CDR2 YNFKEQ. The data belong to a study of T cell repertoires in cytomegalovirus infection. Study details: Public TCR beta signature analysis indicated the presence of both CMV infection and matching HLA type.

Via MiXCR, TCRdb re-called the reads, giving one row per CDR3 protein. The sample contains just under 550,000 distinct CDR3 sequences, approximately 26% of which appear only once. Study conclusions and caveats: There were HLA-C-restricted CMV-specific TCR beta clonotypes dominating the ex vivo response. Accumulated public TCR beta family frequency recognized individuals carrying CMV together with the relevant HLA.

The chain couples TRBV4-2 to TRBJ1-1; maybe TRBD1 (5 bases). The clonotype comes from a human donor in good health (CMV status not recorded). Some clones in this sample may be carry-over from other donors' samples. Sample: PBMCs. CDR3 amino acids: CASSPRAGEGLDTEAFF. DNA of the CDR3: TGTGCCAGCAGCCCCAGGGCCGGGGAGGGATTGGACACTGAAGCTTTCTTT.